This is a list of T cell receptor beta chains from one sample in a study of blood T cell repertoires in COVID-19. Measured with immunoSEQ multiplex PCR; TCRdb has only the in-frame clones, and not every one. The sample has approximately 530,000 clones, roughly nine tenths seen once. Sequenced material: peripheral blood. The receptors here all came from a woman aged 45-59 years with COVID-19, enrolled during active disease. The CDR3 runs from the conserved cysteine through the conserved F or W. Expanded clones are given a class, and other clones once, few, many or no size at all.

clone_size | j_call | v_call | cdr3_aa
- | TRBJ2-1 | TRBV7-3 | CASSLWRGDYNEQFF
- | TRBJ2-5 | TRBV6-2/TRBV6-3 | CASSWHEETQYF
- | TRBJ2-7 | TRBV9 | CASSVGTGDYEQYF
- | TRBJ2-2 | TRBV5-1 | CASTLVGPEGELFF
- | TRBJ1-2 | TRBV28 | CASSRSGVGGYTF
- | TRBJ2-4 | TRBV3-1/TRBV3-2 | CASSQGTSGTGNIQYF
few | TRBJ1-5 | TRBV5-5 | CASSLGYGGDQPQHF
- | TRBJ2-1 | TRBV15 | CATSREGSGGKNEQFF
- | TRBJ1-1 | TRBV2 | CASELARDSNTEAFF
- | TRBJ2-1 | TRBV10-3 | CAISDPLAGGINEQFF
- | TRBJ2-7 | TRBV18 | CASSPSTGGAGQYF
- | TRBJ2-5 | TRBV9 | CASSKNLQGQETQYF
- | TRBJ1-6 | TRBV7-9 | CASSLGYRGNSPLHF
- | TRBJ2-2 | TRBV28 | CASRTGRGELFF
many | TRBJ1-2 | TRBV28 | CASSLRGGLVKGYTF
- | TRBJ2-3 | TRBV28 | CASKLQGGTDTQYF
- | TRBJ1-1 | TRBV28 | CASRELRGGNTEAFF
few | TRBJ2-7 | TRBV7-2 | CASSFSSSGSYEQYF
few | TRBJ1-5 | TRBV2 | CASSESRQDSQPQHF
- | TRBJ1-2 | TRBV12-5 | CASGPTDRTGGYTF
- | TRBJ1-2 | TRBV28 | CASSSQQFAGGYTF
- | TRBJ2-7 | TRBV13 | CASSFGQYYEQYF
- | TRBJ1-2 | TRBV2 | CASSADSYGYTF
- | TRBJ2-4 | TRBV3-1/TRBV3-2 | CASSQAPGQGRDIQYF
- | TRBJ2-1 | TRBV10-1 | CASSESRGNEQFF
- | TRBJ2-3 | TRBV27 | CASRLISAFTDTQYF
once | TRBJ1-1 | TRBV6-5 | CASSSGQPEAFF
- | TRBJ1-1 | TRBV19 | CASSAMTGDTEAFF